This TCR beta chain was recorded in a study of T cells in localized non-small cell lung cancer. Study results and caveats: Uninvolved adjacent lung, not tumor, had the highest T cell clonality. Heterogeneity stays possible, as sequencing covered only one tumor region.

The length of the CDR3 is 16 residues. Germline V gene data show CDR1 as LGHNT and CDR2 as FRNRAP. Data came from immunoSEQ multiplex PCR; TCRdb stores just in-frame clones and leaves some out. The table records about 1,500 clones, approximately 24% of them present only once. With regard to this clone: Antigen: not known.

This receptor was identified in a female donor at least 60 years old with stage II lung adenocarcinoma. This specimen was lung tumor tissue, taken before any cancer treatment. V gene TRBV12-5 combines with J gene TRBJ2-6; 9 nucleotides line up with TRBD1. CDR3 in amino acids: CASILQGAGGANVLTF. The CDR3 DNA reads as TGTGCCAGCATACTACAGGGGGCTGGTGGGGCCAACGTCCTGACTTTC. Filled out from reference TRBV12-5 and TRBJ2-6, the complete variable domain reads DARVTQTPRHKVTEMGQEVTMRCQPILGHNTVFWYRQTMMQGLELLAYFRNRAPLDDSGMPKDRFSAEMPDATLATLKIQPSEPRDSAVYFCASILQGAGGANVLTFGAGSRLTVL.